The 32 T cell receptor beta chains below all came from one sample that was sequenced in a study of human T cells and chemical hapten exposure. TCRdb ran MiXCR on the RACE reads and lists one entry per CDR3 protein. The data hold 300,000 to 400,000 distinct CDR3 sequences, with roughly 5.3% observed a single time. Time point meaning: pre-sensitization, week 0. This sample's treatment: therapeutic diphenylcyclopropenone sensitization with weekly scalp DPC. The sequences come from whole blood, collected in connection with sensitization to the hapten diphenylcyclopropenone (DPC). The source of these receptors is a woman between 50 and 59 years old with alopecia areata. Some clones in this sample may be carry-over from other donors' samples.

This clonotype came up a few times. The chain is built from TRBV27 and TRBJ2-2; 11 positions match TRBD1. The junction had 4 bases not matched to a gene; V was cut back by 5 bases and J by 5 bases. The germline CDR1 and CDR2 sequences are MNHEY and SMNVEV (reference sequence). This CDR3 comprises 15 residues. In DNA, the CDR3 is TGTGCCAGCAGTACCGGGACAGGGGGGACCGGGGAGCTGTTTTTT. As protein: CASSTGTGGTGELFF.

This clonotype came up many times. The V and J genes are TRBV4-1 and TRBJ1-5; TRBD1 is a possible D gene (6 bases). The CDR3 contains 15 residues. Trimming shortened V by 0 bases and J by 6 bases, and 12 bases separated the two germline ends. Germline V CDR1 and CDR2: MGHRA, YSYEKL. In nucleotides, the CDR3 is TGCGCCAGCAGCCAAGACGAGGGGGTGGTTCAGCCCCAGCATTTT. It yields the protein CASSQDEGVVQPQHF.

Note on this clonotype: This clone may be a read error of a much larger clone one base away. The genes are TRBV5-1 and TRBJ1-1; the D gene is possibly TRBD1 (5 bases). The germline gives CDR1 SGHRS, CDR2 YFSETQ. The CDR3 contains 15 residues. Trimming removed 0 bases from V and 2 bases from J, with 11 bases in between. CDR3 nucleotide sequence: TGCGCCAGCAGCTTGGCGACAGTGGGCAACACTGAAGCTTTCTTT. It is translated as CASSLATVGNTEAFF.

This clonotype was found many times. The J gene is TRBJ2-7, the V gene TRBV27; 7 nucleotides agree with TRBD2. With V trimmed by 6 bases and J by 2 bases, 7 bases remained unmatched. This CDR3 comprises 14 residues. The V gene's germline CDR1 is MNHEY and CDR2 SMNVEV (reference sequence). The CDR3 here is CASRSGLDPYEQYF. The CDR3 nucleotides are TGTGCCAGCAGGTCCGGACTAGACCCCTACGAGCAGTACTTC.

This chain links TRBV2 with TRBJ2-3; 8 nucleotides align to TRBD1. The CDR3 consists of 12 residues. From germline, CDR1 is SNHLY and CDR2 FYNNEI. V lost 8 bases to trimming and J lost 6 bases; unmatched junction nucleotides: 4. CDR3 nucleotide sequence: TGTGCCAGCCAAGCAGGGGGCGATACGCAGTATTTT. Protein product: CASQAGGDTQYF.

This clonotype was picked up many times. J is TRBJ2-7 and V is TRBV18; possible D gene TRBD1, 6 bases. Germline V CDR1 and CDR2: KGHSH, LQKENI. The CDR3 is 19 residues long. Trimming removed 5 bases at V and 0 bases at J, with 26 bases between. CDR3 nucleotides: TGTGCCAGCTCATCGGGACATAATGAAGGTCCTCTGAGCTCCTACGAGCAGTACTTC. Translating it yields CASSSGHNEGPLSSYEQYF.

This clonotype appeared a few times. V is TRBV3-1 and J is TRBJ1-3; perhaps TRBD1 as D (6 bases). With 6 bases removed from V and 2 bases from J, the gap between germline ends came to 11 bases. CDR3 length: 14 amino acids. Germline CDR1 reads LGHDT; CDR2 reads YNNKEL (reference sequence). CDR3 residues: CASSPDRTGNTIYF. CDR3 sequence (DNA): TGTGCCAGCAGTCCTGACAGGACTGGAAACACCATATATTTT.

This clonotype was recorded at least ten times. The CDR3 coding sequence is TGTGCCCACAATTCCCCGCCGAGGCACAATGAGCAGTTCTTC. It specifies CAHNSPPRHNEQFF. The chain employs TRBV10-3 and TRBJ2-1; no firm D call. The CDR3 has 14 residues. V dropped 11 bases and J dropped 5 bases, with 19 bases sitting between them. Germline CDR1 and CDR2: ENHRY and SYGVKD.

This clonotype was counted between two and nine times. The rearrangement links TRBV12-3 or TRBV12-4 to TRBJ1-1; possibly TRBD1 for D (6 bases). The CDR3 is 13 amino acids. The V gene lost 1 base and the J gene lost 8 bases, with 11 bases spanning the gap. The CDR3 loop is CASSLDQGSEAFF. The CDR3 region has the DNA TGTGCCAGCAGTTTAGACCAGGGGTCAGAAGCTTTCTTT.

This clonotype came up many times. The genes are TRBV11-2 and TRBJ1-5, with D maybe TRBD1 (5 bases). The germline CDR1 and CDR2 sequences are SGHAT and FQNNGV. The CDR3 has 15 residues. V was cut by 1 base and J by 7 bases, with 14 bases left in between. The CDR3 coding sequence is TGTGCCAGCAGCTTAGGGCAGGGCAGCCGGCAGCCCCAGCATTTT. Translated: CASSLGQGSRQPQHF.

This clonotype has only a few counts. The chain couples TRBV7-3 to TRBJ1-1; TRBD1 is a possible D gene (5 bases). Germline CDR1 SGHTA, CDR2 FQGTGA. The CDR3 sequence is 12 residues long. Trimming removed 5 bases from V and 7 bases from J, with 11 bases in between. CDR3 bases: TGTGCCAGCAGCCAGTGGGGCGATGAAGCTTTCTTT. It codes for CASSQWGDEAFF.

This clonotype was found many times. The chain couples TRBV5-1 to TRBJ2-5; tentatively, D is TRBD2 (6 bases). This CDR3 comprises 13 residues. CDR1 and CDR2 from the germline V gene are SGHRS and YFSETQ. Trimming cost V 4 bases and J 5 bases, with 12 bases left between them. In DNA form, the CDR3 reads TGCGCCAGCAGCAGTTGGGACTTGGAGACCCAGTACTTC. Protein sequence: CASSSWDLETQYF.

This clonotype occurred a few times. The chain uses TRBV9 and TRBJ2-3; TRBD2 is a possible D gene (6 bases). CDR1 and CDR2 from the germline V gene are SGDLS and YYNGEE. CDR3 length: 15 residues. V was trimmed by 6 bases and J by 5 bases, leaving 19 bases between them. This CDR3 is CASTEAAGRGDTQYF. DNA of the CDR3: TGTGCCAGCACCGAGGCGGCGGGACGGGGAGATACGCAGTATTTT.

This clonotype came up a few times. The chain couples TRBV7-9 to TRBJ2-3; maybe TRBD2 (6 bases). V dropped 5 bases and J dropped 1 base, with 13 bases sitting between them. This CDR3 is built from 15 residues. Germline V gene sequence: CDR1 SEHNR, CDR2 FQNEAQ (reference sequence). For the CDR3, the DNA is TGTGCCAGCAGCCCCGTGGCTAGCGGCACAGATACGCAGTATTTT. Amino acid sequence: CASSPVASGTDTQYF.

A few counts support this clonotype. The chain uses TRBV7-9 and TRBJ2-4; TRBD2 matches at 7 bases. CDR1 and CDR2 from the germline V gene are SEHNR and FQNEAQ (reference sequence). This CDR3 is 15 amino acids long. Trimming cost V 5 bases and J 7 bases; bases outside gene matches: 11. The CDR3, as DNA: TGTGCCAGCAGCAACGAAGGACTAGGAAGGAACATTCAGTACTTC. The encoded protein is CASSNEGLGRNIQYF.

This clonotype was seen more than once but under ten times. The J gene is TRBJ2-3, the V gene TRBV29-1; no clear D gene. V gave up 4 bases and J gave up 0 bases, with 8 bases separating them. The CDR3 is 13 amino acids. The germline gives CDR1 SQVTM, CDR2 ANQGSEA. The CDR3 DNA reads TGCAGCGTTGCCGGCCCCAGCACAGATACGCAGTATTTT. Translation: CSVAGPSTDTQYF.

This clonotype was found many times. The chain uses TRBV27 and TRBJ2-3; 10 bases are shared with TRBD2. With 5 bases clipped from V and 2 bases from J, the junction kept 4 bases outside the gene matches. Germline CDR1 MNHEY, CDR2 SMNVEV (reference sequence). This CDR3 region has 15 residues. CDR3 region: CASSITSGITDTQYF. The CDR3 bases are TGTGCCAGCAGTATCACTAGCGGGATCACAGATACGCAGTATTTT.

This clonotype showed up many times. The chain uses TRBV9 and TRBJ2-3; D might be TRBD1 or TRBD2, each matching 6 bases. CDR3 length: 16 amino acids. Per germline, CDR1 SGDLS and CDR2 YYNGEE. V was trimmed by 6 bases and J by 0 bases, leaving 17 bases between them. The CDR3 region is CASTPGAGSSTDTQYF. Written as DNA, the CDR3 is TGTGCCAGCACCCCGGGGGCGGGTTCTAGCACAGATACGCAGTATTTT.

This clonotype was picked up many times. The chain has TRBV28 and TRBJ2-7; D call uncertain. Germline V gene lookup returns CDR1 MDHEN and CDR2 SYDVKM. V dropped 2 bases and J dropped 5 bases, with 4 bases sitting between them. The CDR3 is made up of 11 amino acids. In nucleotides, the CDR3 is TGTGCCAGCAGTTTAACACACGAGCAGTACTTC. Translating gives CASSLTHEQYF.

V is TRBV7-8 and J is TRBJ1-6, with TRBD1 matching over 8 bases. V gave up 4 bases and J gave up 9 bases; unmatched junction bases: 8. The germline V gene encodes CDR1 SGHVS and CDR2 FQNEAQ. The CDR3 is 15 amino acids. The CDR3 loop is CASSSATGAGSPLHF. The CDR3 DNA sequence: TGTGCCAGCAGCTCGGCGACAGGGGCAGGTTCACCCCTCCACTTT.

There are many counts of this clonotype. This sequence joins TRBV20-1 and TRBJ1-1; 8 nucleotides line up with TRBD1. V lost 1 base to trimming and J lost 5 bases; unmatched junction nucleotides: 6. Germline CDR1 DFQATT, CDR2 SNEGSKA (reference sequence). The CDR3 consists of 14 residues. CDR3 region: CSARGRGLGTEAFF. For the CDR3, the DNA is TGCAGTGCTAGAGGCAGGGGGCTAGGGACTGAAGCTTTCTTT.

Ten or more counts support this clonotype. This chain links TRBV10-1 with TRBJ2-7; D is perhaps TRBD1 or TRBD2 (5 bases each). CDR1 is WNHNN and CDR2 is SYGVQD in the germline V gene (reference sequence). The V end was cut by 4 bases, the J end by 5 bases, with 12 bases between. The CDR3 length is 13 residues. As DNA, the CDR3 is TGCGCCAGCAGTGTTACCGGGGACCACGAGCAGTACTTC. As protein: CASSVTGDHEQYF.

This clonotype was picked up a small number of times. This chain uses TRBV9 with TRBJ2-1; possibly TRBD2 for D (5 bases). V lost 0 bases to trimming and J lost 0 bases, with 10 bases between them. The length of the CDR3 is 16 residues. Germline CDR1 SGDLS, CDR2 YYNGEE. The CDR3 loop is CASSVGQGSSYNEQFF. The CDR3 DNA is TGTGCCAGCAGCGTAGGTCAAGGGAGCTCCTACAATGAGCAGTTCTTC.

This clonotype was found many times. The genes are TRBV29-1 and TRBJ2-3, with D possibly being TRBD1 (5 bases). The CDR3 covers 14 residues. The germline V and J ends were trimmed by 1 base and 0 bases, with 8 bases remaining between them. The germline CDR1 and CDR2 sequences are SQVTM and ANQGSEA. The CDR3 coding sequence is TGCAGCGTTGAAGGGGCAGGGAGCACAGATACGCAGTATTTT. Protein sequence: CSVEGAGSTDTQYF.

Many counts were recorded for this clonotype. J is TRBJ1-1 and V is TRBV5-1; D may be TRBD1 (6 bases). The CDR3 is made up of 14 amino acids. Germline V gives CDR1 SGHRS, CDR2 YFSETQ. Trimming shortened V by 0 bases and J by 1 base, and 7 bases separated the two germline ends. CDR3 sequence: CASSLVGANTEAFF. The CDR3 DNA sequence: TGCGCCAGCAGCTTGGTGGGGGCGAACACTGAAGCTTTCTTT.

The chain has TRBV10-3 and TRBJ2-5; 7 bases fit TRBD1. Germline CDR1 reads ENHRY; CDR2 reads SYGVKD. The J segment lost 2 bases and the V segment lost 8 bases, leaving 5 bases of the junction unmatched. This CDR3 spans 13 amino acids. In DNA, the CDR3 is TGTGCCATCGGTCCGGGACAGCAAGAGACCCAGTACTTC. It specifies CAIGPGQQETQYF.

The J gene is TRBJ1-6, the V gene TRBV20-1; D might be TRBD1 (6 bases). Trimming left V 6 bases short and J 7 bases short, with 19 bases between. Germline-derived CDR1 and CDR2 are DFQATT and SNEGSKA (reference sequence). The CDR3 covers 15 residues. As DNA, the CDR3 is TGCAGTGCCACGGGACACCTAAGGGGCAATTCACCCCTCCACTTT. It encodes CSATGHLRGNSPLHF.

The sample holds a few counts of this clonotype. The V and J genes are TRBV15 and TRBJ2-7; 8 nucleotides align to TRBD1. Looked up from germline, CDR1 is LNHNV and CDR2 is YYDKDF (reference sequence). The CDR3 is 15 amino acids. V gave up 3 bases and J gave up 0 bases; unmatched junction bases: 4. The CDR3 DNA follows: TGTGCCACCAGCAGGGACAGGGTGGCCTCCTACGAGCAGTACTTC. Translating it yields CATSRDRVASYEQYF.

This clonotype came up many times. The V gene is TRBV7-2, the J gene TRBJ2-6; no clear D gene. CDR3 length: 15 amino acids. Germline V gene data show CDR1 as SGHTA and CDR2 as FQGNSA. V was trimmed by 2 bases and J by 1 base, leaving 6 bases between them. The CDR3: CASSLSTSGANVLTF. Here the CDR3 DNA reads TGTGCCAGCAGCTTATCCACTTCTGGGGCCAACGTCCTGACTTTC.

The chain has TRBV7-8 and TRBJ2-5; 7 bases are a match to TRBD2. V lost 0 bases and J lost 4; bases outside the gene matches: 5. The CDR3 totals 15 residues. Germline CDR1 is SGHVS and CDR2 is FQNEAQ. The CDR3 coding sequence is TGTGCCAGCAGCTTAGCGTCGGGAGGCCCAGAGACCCAGTACTTC. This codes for CASSLASGGPETQYF.

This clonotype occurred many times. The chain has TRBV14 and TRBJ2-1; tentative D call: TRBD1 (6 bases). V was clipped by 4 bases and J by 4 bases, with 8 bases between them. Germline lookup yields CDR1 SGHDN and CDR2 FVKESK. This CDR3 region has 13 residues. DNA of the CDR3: TGTGCCAGCAGCCCAACAGGGTACAATGAGCAGTTCTTC. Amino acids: CASSPTGYNEQFF.

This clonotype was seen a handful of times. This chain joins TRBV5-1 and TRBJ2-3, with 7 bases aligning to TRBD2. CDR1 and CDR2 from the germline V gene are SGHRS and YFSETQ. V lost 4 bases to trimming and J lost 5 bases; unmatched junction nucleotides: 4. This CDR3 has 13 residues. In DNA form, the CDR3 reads TGCGCCAGCAGCATGCCGGGGGGAGATACGCAGTATTTT. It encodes CASSMPGGDTQYF.